This entry concerns a single T cell receptor (beta chain). The clone's antigen remains unknown. Base qualities were left out, and no much larger clone turns up one base away. Receptor libraries were prepared by the immunoSEQ multiplex PCR assay. The multiplex PCR relied on a mix of 60 forward primers for TCR Vbeta segments and 13 reverse primers for TCR Jbeta segments. The CDR3 region of rearranged TCR beta genes was amplified from genomic DNA with a multiplex PCR assay. The amplified TCR beta libraries were sequenced on the Illumina HiSeq System as 87-base-pair reads. The study's processing was this. A later analysis counted about 80 million unique TCR beta chains across the roughly 700 repertoires, and 10 million to 11 million of these chains were shared by at least two donors. To remove PCR and sequencing errors, raw reads were error-corrected and collapsed into unique sequences using a nearest-neighbor algorithm that merged closely related sequences. V, D and J gene segments were assigned by aligning CDR3 sequences to IMGT reference sequences. Each retained sequence needed at least a six-nucleotide match to both a V gene segment and a J gene segment. A rearrangement counted as productive if the CDR3 had no stop codons and remained in frame with V and J, and every other rearrangement counted as non-productive. Following IMGT convention, CDR3 was defined as the stretch from the second conserved V-encoded cysteine to the conserved J-encoded phenylalanine. Sequences without an unambiguous match to a single V gene segment were excluded from the earlier analysis of about 600 of the donors. An earlier analysis of several hundred of the donors classified V segments as functional when productive rearrangements were above 56.7% and as segregating when the standard deviation between donors was above 5%. A statistical classification framework was built to diagnose cytomegalovirus status from the catalog of TCR beta chain sequences. A later analysis assigned V and J genes by comparing TCR nucleotide sequences with IMGT/GENE-DB human TR gene sequences. The TCRdist pipeline was used in a later analysis to assign CDR3 sequences and most-parsimonious VDJ recombination scenarios. A later analysis defined each TCR beta chain by its CDR3 amino acid sequence plus V-gene family, and excluded reads lacking a unique V-gene family. In a later analysis, 450 to 600 highly shared, low-generation-probability nucleotide sequences were removed to address suspected cross-contamination and a sequencing artifact. A later analysis calculated a clonal expansion index for each public chain from normalized within-repertoire ranks of inferred template counts. Generation probabilities in a later analysis came from a VDJ recombination model fitted to out-of-frame rearrangements, and those results were checked against IGoR. In a later analysis, hypergeometric tests were used to score TCR-TCR, TCR-HLA and TCR-CMV co-occurrence, with a repertoire-size bias correction applied to TCR pairs. To estimate false discovery rates, a later analysis permuted the HLA or CMV assignments 20 times. In a later analysis, co-occurring TCRs were grouped with DBSCAN, and TCRdist sequence similarity was added when clustering was performed within HLA-allele-positive subsets. Repertoires with fewer than 30,000 or more than 120,000 public chains, plus five repertoires with anomalous nucleotide sharing, were excluded from co-occurrence clustering. TCRdb re-hosts the immuneACCESS table, in-frame sequences only. Its copies lack some clones; in the studies checked, an unresolved V gene accounts for under half of them, and the cause for the rest is not known. That table gives V, J and clone size, and the DNA gave D and trimming. The sample includes roughly 180,000 clones, with roughly 80% observed a single time. 4.8% of the sample lies in the top ten.

The cohort consisted of some 670 healthy bone marrow donors. All cohort members were sampled while nominally healthy, although unrecorded immune exposures were likely present. The donor was CMV seronegative and was included in the group of a few hundred seronegative cohort members. Every donor gave a peripheral blood sample, and the peripheral blood mononuclear cells from that sample were used for TCR beta sequencing. The Qiagen DNeasy Blood Extraction Kit was used to extract genomic DNA from the blood cell samples. The data belong to a study of cytomegalovirus exposure and HLA in healthy donors listed by TCRdb under 2017. With respect to the entire study: According to an earlier analysis of 550 to 750 of the donors, roughly 180 million T cells yielded 120 million or so unique TCR beta sequences and more than 250 Gb of sequence data. About 280 gigabases of sequencing data and around 90 million unique TCR sequences made up an early release that covered approximately 620 HLA-typed donors. Of the roughly 400 genotyped donors, 81% were placed in the genetic ancestry cluster associated with self-reported Caucasian donors. The study aimed to test whether signatures of past pathogen exposure could be identified by cataloging public T cell receptors. Using immunosequencing, the study profiled T cell repertoires from 500 to 800 subjects and related those repertoires to cytomegalovirus serostatus. Besides the first cohort of around 670 subjects, a separate validation cohort made up of 120 different subjects was used. To predict cytomegalovirus infection status, the study combined high-throughput TCR immunosequencing, statistical association of individual TCRs with disease status, and machine learning. A later analysis re-analyzed previously published TCR beta repertoires from 600 to 850 donors and added high-resolution HLA genotyping to study TCR occurrence patterns. Rather than using new phenotypic data, the later analysis identified candidate immune exposures from TCR beta sequences and from how often those sequences occurred across donors. To decide whether each TCR beta V gene segment behaved as functional or pseudogenic, an earlier analysis of over 500 of the donors relied on high-throughput TCR beta sequencing. Alongside the repertoire data, information on donor age, sex, ethnicity and CMV serostatus was compiled. A later genetic analysis used genome-wide SNP genotypes for about 55% of the 666 donors, treating that subset as a discovery cohort. All discovery cohort repertoires had been generated using a single sequencing platform. Class I and class II HLA loci were covered by the typing at four-digit resolution. The number of donors typed differed by locus, with 629-630 for A, B, C, DRB1 and DQB1, roughly 520 for DQA1, over 600 for DPA1, and around 460 for DPB1. Roughly 5 DR-DQ haplotypes were handled as single units for association and clustering, since linkage in the cohort was strong. Across approximately 400 genotyped donors of the cohort, an average of about 250,000 unique TCR beta nucleotide sequences per donor were sequenced, and roughly 20% of those sequences were non-productive. On the study overall, not on this receptor specifically: Correlated functional status among segregating V segments might be attributable to linkage disequilibrium, but an unknown experimental factor could not be ruled out. HLA typing was unavailable for some donors at each locus, so association tests used only the typed subset. In a later analysis, about 16,000 TCR beta sequences were associated with specific HLA alleles at a false discovery rate of 0.05. The authors suggested that the approach could potentially be extended to other disease states and immunological phenotypes. For the cohort, immune exposure information was limited to CMV serostatus. In an earlier analysis of approximately 600 of the donors, most TCR beta V segments were observed in productive rearrangements about 87% or about 30% of the time, broadly matching IMGT annotations. The classifier was reported to diagnose cytomegalovirus status with high specificity and sensitivity in both the original and validation cohorts. Only TCR beta chains were sequenced in this cohort, and the absence of alpha or paired-chain data limited detectable features. In a later analysis, HLA-associated TCR beta chains showed more clonal expansion and lower generation probabilities than non-associated chains that were equally common. Presence/absence analyses assumed roughly uniform sequencing depth across donors, an assumption that may not hold. In a later genetic analysis, fewer N-insertions in productive TCRs were reported among donors in an Asian-associated ancestry cluster than the approximately 670-donor mean. Most TCR sequences were observed very rarely across donors, whereas some public TCRs were present in many individuals. In a later analysis, the rate of TCR association differed among HLA loci, with DRB1 alleles having the most associated TCRs and HLA-C alleles having the fewest. In a later analysis, most CMV-associated TCR beta chains were found to appear HLA-restricted, with HLA associations seemingly driven largely by CMV exposure. A further reported finding was that TCR beta sequences accurately predicted the HLA-A and HLA-B alleles for most subjects in the first cohort. A total of 150 or so TCR beta chains were listed by the study as associated with cytomegalovirus. A cluster of highly shared sequence variants was judged likely to be a technical artifact of the sequencing pipeline. According to a later analysis, parvovirus B19, influenza, CMV and Epstein-Barr virus appeared linked to several top co-occurrence clusters. When HLA alleles, especially DR and DQ, strongly co-occurred, TCR associations were difficult to assign to individual alleles. V-gene and J-gene trimming of TCR beta chains was associated with a missense DCLRE1C variant in a later genetic analysis, and the association was replicated in an independent cohort. About 17 rarely observed V segments, including chromosome 9 orphons, were excluded from the earlier analysis of about 600 of the donors because counts were too low. Some IMGT-functional V segments, including TRBV6-2 and TRBV6-3, could not be distinguished by the 87-base-pair reads and were therefore excluded. A few of the identified cytomegalovirus-associated TCR beta chains were confirmed in vitro to be specific for cytomegalovirus antigens.

V is pared back by 1 base and J by 0 bases, with 13 bases lying between the germline termini. Spanning cysteine to phenylalanine, the CDR3 consists of 16 amino acids. Only CDR3 DNA is held: 48 bases, read in frame from base 1. CDR1 and CDR2 were assigned from the germline V gene as MNHNS and SASEGT. The sample taken for sequencing was PBMCs. The chain is encoded by TRBV6-1 joined to TRBJ2-7, and TRBD2 may be the D gene, going by 5 matching bases. This TCR was sampled from a man younger than 30 in good health and CMV-seronegative. DNA sequence: TGTGCCAGCAGTGAAGAAGACCGAGGGAGCTCCTACGAGCAGTACTTC. This sequence encodes CASSEEDRGSSYEQYF.